This T cell receptor (beta chain) was retrieved from a study of blood T cell repertoires in COVID-19. Germline V CDR1 and CDR2: SNHLY, FYNNEI. Trimming shortened V by 5 bases and J by 4 bases, and 8 bases separated the two germline ends. The CDR3 is 12 amino acids. Profiling relied on immunoSEQ multiplex PCR, and the TCRdb table lists in-frame clones only, not all of them. The table records some 45,000 clones, 83% of them present only once. The rearrangement joins TRBV2 to TRBJ1-2; D might be TRBD1 (5 bases). Sequenced sample: peripheral blood. This sequence was found in a man aged 80 or over in a cohort sampled during active COVID-19. As DNA, the CDR3 is TGTGCCAGCAGTTGGCAGGGCTATGGCTACACCTTC. Translating gives CASSWQGYGYTF.